These 6 T cell receptor beta chains share one sample of origin, sequenced in a study of Graves' ophthalmopathy and Graves' hyperthyroidism. TCR beta CDR3 regions were amplified from RNA transcripts. The first-round RT-PCR employed HTBI primers together with the Qiagen OneStep RT-PCR kit. A multiplex PCR was then performed as the second round. TCRdb recomputed calls from the multiplex PCR reads with MiXCR, one row per CDR3 protein. The sample records 900,000 to 1,200,000 distinct CDR3 sequences, about 38% being singletons. Sequencing was carried out using peripheral blood or thyroid tissue (not recorded which). Receptor source: an adult man with Graves' hyperthyroidism.

The V call is TRBV25-1, the J call TRBJ2-7, with 14 bases identical to TRBD2. The V gene end was trimmed by 4 bases and the J gene end by 4 bases; junction bases not matched to a gene: 15. Germline V gene lookup returns CDR1 MGHDK and CDR2 SYGVNS. The CDR3 runs 19 residues. The CDR3 DNA is TGTGCCAGCAGTGGGAAAAGCTCCGGGACTAGCGGGGGATGGTACGAGCAGTACTTC. Encoded protein: CASSGKSSGTSGGWYEQYF.

The V call is TRBV20-1, the J call TRBJ2-5, with TRBD1 matching over 8 bases. With 2 bases clipped from V and 4 bases from J, the junction kept 3 bases outside the gene matches. This CDR3 has 13 residues. Per germline, CDR1 DFQATT and CDR2 SNEGSKA (reference sequence). The CDR3 sequence: CSARRTGTETQYF. The CDR3 DNA reads TGCAGTGCTAGAAGGACAGGGACAGAGACCCAGTACTTC.

In its sample, this clonotype was seen many times. The chain employs TRBV6-6 and TRBJ1-5, with no clear D. Germline CDR1 and CDR2: MNHNY and SVGAGI (reference sequence). The CDR3 contains 13 residues. The V and J ends lost 6 bases and 9 bases respectively, with 15 bases between them. CDR3 coding DNA: TGTGCCAGCAGCCCGCAGACTGTGAGGCCCCAGCATTTT. Amino acids: CASSPQTVRPQHF.

The V gene is TRBV2, the J gene TRBJ2-6; possible D gene TRBD1, 5 bases. Trimming cost V 6 bases and J 4 bases, with 16 bases left between them. The CDR3 is 16 residues long. CDR1 and CDR2 from the germline V gene are SNHLY and FYNNEI. CDR3 in amino acids: CASSPTKGSGANVLTF. CDR3 sequence (DNA): TGTGCCAGCAGCCCAACGAAGGGGTCCGGGGCCAACGTCCTGACTTTC. The complete variable domain, with remaining parts taken from reference TRBV2 and TRBJ2-6, reads EPEVTQTPSHQVTQMGQEVILRCVPISNHLYFYWYRQILGQKVEFLVSFYNNEISEKSEIFDDQFSVERPDGSNFTLKIRSTKLEDSAMYFCASSPTKGSGANVLTFGAGSRLTVL.

The chain couples TRBV7-8 to TRBJ2-1; D unclear. V dropped 3 bases and J dropped 5 bases, with 11 bases sitting between them. The CDR3 is 14 amino acids. Per the germline V gene, CDR1 is SGHVS and CDR2 is FQNEAQ. The DNA for the CDR3 is TGTGCCAGCAGCTTCACTCCGAGCAACAATGAGCAGTTCTTC. Translation gives CASSFTPSNNEQFF.

The gene calls are TRBV29-1 and TRBJ2-5, with 9 bases that match TRBD1. Germline V lookup: CDR1 SQVTM, CDR2 ANQGSEA. This CDR3 has 13 residues. V shed 7 bases, J shed 5 bases, and the junction held 8 bases outside the gene matches. The CDR3 DNA reads as TGCAGCGGAGACAGGGGGACGTCTGAGACCCAGTACTTC. It codes for CSGDRGTSETQYF.